This TCR beta chain was retrieved from a study of Ad26.COV2.S vaccination and SARS-CoV-2 variants. Clones were sequenced by immunoSEQ multiplex PCR, and TCRdb holds only the in-frame ones, with some missing. The sample consists of approximately 97,000 clones, around 81% of them appearing once. Worth noting for this clone: What it binds is not known.

Findings and caveats of the study: People who got the vaccine or the placebo had similar non-spike TCR breadth. Substantial post-vaccination breadth of spike-specific CD8+ and CD4+ T cell responses was reported. Spike-specific TCR breadth was greater after Ad26.COV2.S than placebo.

The CDR3 contains 14 residues. The germline V gene encodes CDR1 MNHEY and CDR2 SVGEGT. Trimming removed 7 bases at V and 7 bases at J, with 17 bases between. The sequenced sample was peripheral blood, obtained after recovery from COVID-19. The receptor's source is a human donor who had recovered from COVID-19. This rearrangement joins TRBV6-2 or TRBV6-3 to TRBJ2-1; D could derive from TRBD1 or TRBD2 (6 bases each). In DNA form, the CDR3 reads TGTGCCAGCAACCCCCGGGGGCGAGGTAATGAGCAGTTCTTC. Translated, it gives CASNPRGRGNEQFF.